This T cell receptor beta chain was recovered during a study of T cells in Graves' hyperthyroidism and ophthalmopathy. This clonotype was observed at least ten times. This CDR3 region has 16 residues. Trimming took off 0 bases at V and 0 bases at J, with 12 bases between the two ends. In germline, CDR1 is DFQATT, CDR2 SNEGSKA (reference sequence). Amplification of TCR beta CDR3 regions used RNA as the template. Researchers ran a first-round RT-PCR on the TCR CDR3 using the HTBI primer set. TCRdb fed the multiplex PCR reads into MiXCR, producing one record per CDR3 protein. The repertoire includes around 480,000 distinct CDR3 sequences, about an eighth of them detected once, and less than 20% sits in the top ten.

The sequencing input was blood. The chain carries TRBV20-1 and TRBJ2-1; either TRBD1 or TRBD2 may fit D (5 bases each). The receptor was derived from a young woman with Graves' hyperthyroidism. CDR3 nucleotide sequence: TGCAGTGCTAGAGATCATGGGGGTTTCTCCTACAATGAGCAGTTCTTC. This sequence encodes CSARDHGGFSYNEQFF.